This T cell receptor beta chain was sequenced in a study of T cell changes during pregnancy in multiple sclerosis. Only in-frame clones appear in the TCRdb table, and some are missing; sequencing was by immunoSEQ multiplex PCR. The sample consists of some 48,000 clones, around nine tenths of them appearing once. The CDR3 covers 16 residues. The V end lost 5 bases, the J end lost 5 bases, and 18 bases lay between the germline ends. Germline CDR1 is SEHNR and CDR2 is FQNEAQ (reference sequence). The specimen comprised CD4+ T cells from peripheral blood mononuclear cells, sampled after pregnancy. The TCR sequence derives from a female donor in good health, enrolled as a control in a pregnancy study. The chain joins TRBV7-9 to TRBJ2-2; maybe TRBD1 (6 bases). CDR3: CASSTRWGRTTGELFF. CDR3 sequence (DNA): TGTGCCAGCAGCACCCGGTGGGGGCGGACGACCGGGGAGCTGTTTTTT.